These 28 T cell receptor beta chains were all obtained from the same sample, sequenced in a study of CD8 T cells in ankylosing spondylitis. TCRdb called the 5' RACE reads again in MiXCR, with one record for every CDR3 protein. The sample has some 87,000 distinct CDR3 sequences; roughly 10% are singletons. Input material: blood, either unsorted or a sorted T cell fraction (not recorded which). These receptor sequences come from a male donor with ankylosing spondylitis or in good health (not recorded which).

This clonotype was counted many times. This chain joins TRBV12-3 or TRBV12-4 and TRBJ2-1, with D uncertain. This CDR3 is built from 12 residues. The ends were cut back, 0 bases at V and 7 bases at J, with 4 bases in the middle. CDR3 protein: CASSLARNEQFF. The CDR3 DNA reads TGTGCCAGCAGTTTAGCGCGGAATGAGCAGTTCTTC.

This clonotype was seen ten or more times. The rearrangement joins TRBV5-1 to TRBJ2-7, with no clear D. V lost 4 bases and J 1 base, leaving 6 bases between the germline ends. Germline V gene sequence: CDR1 SGHRS, CDR2 YFSETQ. This CDR3 is built from 12 residues. CDR3 amino acids: CASSQQSYEQYF. Written as DNA, the CDR3 is TGCGCCAGCAGCCAGCAATCCTACGAGCAGTACTTC.

V and J are TRBV5-6 and TRBJ2-1, with 8 nucleotides matching TRBD2. CDR1 is SGHDT and CDR2 is YYEEEE in the germline V gene. This CDR3 is built from 15 residues. Trimming took 1 base from V and 5 from J; bases not matched to a gene: 5. The CDR3 nucleotides are TGTGCCAGCAGCTTGAGAGCGGGGGACGACAATGAGCAGTTCTTC. It translates to CASSLRAGDDNEQFF.

The chain carries TRBV7-2 and TRBJ2-5; D unclear. The CDR3 loop spans 14 amino acids. Germline CDR1 is SGHTA and CDR2 is FQGNSA. V was cut by 6 bases and J by 4 bases, with 15 bases left in between. CDR3 sequence (DNA): TGTGCCAGCAGTCCCTTCAAGAGTCGAGAGACCCAGTACTTC. It translates to CASSPFKSRETQYF.

This clonotype was observed a handful of times. Written as DNA, the CDR3 is TGTGCCAGCTCACCATCACAGTATCAGCCCCAGCATTTT. It encodes CASSPSQYQPQHF. V is TRBV18 and J is TRBJ1-5; no clear D. The CDR3 has 13 residues. Trimming cost V 2 bases and J 5 bases, with 7 bases left between them. Germline CDR1 reads KGHSH; CDR2 reads LQKENI.

This clonotype was seen ten or more times. This rearrangement joins TRBV2 to TRBJ2-7; 8 bases fit TRBD1. The germline gives CDR1 SNHLY, CDR2 FYNNEI. This CDR3 is 13 amino acids long. The V segment lost 6 bases and the J segment 2 bases; nucleotides outside the gene matches: 3. This CDR3 is CASSPRGPYEQYF. The CDR3, as DNA: TGTGCCAGCAGCCCCAGGGGGCCCTACGAGCAGTACTTC.

Ten or more counts support this clonotype. The chain couples TRBV5-1 to TRBJ2-3; D gene uncertain. V lost 4 bases and J 5 bases, leaving 14 bases between the germline ends. Germline V lookup: CDR1 SGHRS, CDR2 YFSETQ. This CDR3 has 14 amino acids. CDR3 residues: CASSAVPAVDTQYF. CDR3 DNA: TGCGCCAGCAGCGCCGTGCCCGCGGTAGATACGCAGTATTTT.

This clonotype came up many times. The rearrangement joins TRBV28 to TRBJ2-2; unclear D gene. The CDR3 runs to 14 residues. Germline-derived CDR1 and CDR2 are MDHEN and SYDVKM. Deletions cut 11 bases from V and 0 bases from J, with 13 bases between. The CDR3 here is CAALSSPNTGELFF. The CDR3 DNA is TGTGCCGCATTATCGAGTCCGAACACCGGGGAGCTGTTTTTT.

This clonotype occurred a few times. This sequence joins TRBV28 and TRBJ1-1; TRBD1 might be the D (6 bases). The V gene lost 6 bases and the J gene lost 4 bases, with 15 bases spanning the gap. There are 14 residues in the CDR3. In germline, CDR1 is MDHEN, CDR2 SYDVKM. The CDR3 nucleotides are TGTGCCAGCAGAAACAGGGAGGGGGGCACTGAAGCTTTCTTT. Its translation: CASRNREGGTEAFF.

This clonotype was observed many times. One junction end does not reproduce the germline sequence, and a read error may be involved. The CDR3 here is CVSSWNEQFF. The DNA for the CDR3 is TGTGTCAGCAGTTGGAATGAGCAGTTCTTC. The chain is built from TRBV6-2 or TRBV6-3 and TRBJ2-1, with D hard to call. The CDR3 extends over 10 amino acids. CDR1 and CDR2 (germline): MNHEY, SVGEGT.

This clonotype was recorded at least ten times. J is TRBJ2-3 and V is TRBV6-6; 9 bases fit TRBD2. The CDR3 runs 15 residues. Unmatched junction bases numbered 10, after V lost 7 bases and J lost 5 bases. Germline V gives CDR1 MNHNY, CDR2 SVGAGI (reference sequence). CDR3 DNA: TGTGCCAGCACCCCCTATAGCGGGGGAAGAGATACGCAGTATTTT. This translates into CASTPYSGGRDTQYF.

The sample holds many counts of this clonotype. The V and J genes are TRBV10-3 and TRBJ2-5; D is possibly TRBD1 (5 bases). The V and J ends lost 0 bases and 3 bases respectively, with 8 bases between them. The CDR3 spans 14 residues. The V gene's germline CDR1 is ENHRY and CDR2 SYGVKD. Here the CDR3 reads CAISESQAEETQYF. DNA for the CDR3: TGTGCCATCAGTGAGTCACAGGCCGAAGAGACCCAGTACTTC.

This clonotype was detected ten times or more. This chain uses TRBV6-1 with TRBJ2-2; D possibly corresponds to TRBD2 (7 bases). Germline values: CDR1 MNHNS, CDR2 SASEGT. V gave up 3 bases and J gave up 4 bases, with 21 bases separating them. There are 18 residues in the CDR3. This chain's CDR3 is CASSEGIGGVGGTGELFF. In nucleotides, the CDR3 is TGTGCCAGCAGTGAGGGAATAGGGGGGGTCGGTGGCACCGGGGAGCTGTTTTTT.

This clonotype was found many times. The chain joins TRBV7-9 to TRBJ2-5; D is undetermined. With 2 bases removed from V and 7 bases from J, the gap between germline ends came to 11 bases. Germline assignment: CDR1 SEHNR and CDR2 FQNEAQ (reference sequence). The CDR3 runs 13 residues. The CDR3 sequence: CASSLPGKGTQYF. The CDR3 nucleotides read TGTGCCAGCAGCTTACCCGGAAAGGGGACCCAGTACTTC.

This clonotype was picked up many times. V gene TRBV12-3 or TRBV12-4 combines with J gene TRBJ2-3, with a weak D call TRBD2 (6 bases). The CDR3 totals 16 residues. V gave up 7 bases and J gave up 2 bases, with 19 bases separating them. DNA of the CDR3: TGTGCCAGCATCCGCGTGGGGGGACCTTACACAGATACGCAGTATTTT. It yields the protein CASIRVGGPYTDTQYF.

This clonotype has a count of ten or more. The rearrangement links TRBV20-1 to TRBJ1-5, with D unclear. This CDR3 spans 18 amino acids. V was trimmed by 5 bases and J by 0 bases, leaving 23 bases between them. The V gene's germline CDR1 is DFQATT and CDR2 SNEGSKA (reference sequence). CDR3 sequence (DNA): TGCAGTGCTCTCTCTCCCGGGTCAGGACGAAGTAGCAATCAGCCCCAGCATTTT. Residues: CSALSPGSGRSSNQPQHF.

This clonotype was detected many times. The chain recombines TRBV29-1 with TRBJ2-7; D ambiguous. The germline CDR1 and CDR2 sequences are SQVTM and ANQGSEA. CDR3 length: 14 residues. Trimming removed 4 bases from V and 0 bases from J, with 13 bases in between. CDR3 in DNA: TGCAGCGTTGGGGAAGACGGCCACTCCTACGAGCAGTACTTC. It encodes CSVGEDGHSYEQYF.

This clonotype showed up many times. The V gene is TRBV7-6, the J gene TRBJ2-1; 10 positions match TRBD2. The CDR3 loop spans 18 amino acids. The V and J ends lost 5 bases and 0 bases, in that order; junction bases with no gene match: 10. The germline V gene has CDR1 SGHVS and CDR2 FNYEAQ. CDR3 sequence reads: CASSPGTSARSSYNEQFF. CDR3 in DNA: TGTGCCAGCAGCCCCGGGACTAGCGCCCGGAGCTCCTACAATGAGCAGTTCTTC.

The V and J genes are TRBV6-5 and TRBJ2-2; 13 nucleotides align to TRBD2. With V trimmed by 0 bases and J by 7 bases, 8 bases remained unmatched. The CDR3 spans 18 residues. Germline V gene sequence: CDR1 MNHEY, CDR2 SVGAGI. This chain's CDR3 is CASSYSTSGGTVGGELFF. CDR3 in DNA: TGTGCCAGCAGTTACTCGACTAGCGGGGGGACTGTCGGCGGGGAGCTGTTTTTT.

Many counts were recorded for this clonotype. The chain combines TRBV21-1 with TRBJ2-3; the D segment call TRBD2 is taken from the table without a DNA check. TRBV21-1 is a pseudogene locus. The CDR3 extends over 16 amino acids. This chain's CDR3 is CASSKRRGPSTDTQYF. The CDR3 nucleotides are TGTGCCAGCAGCAAAAGGAGGGGACCTAGCACAGATACGCAGTATTTT.

This clonotype was counted many times. The CDR3 here is CSVLTGVGAKAFF. The DNA for the CDR3 is TGCAGCGTTCTGACAGGGGTTGGGGCGAAAGCTTTCTTT. The chain combines TRBV29-1 with TRBJ1-1; 8 bases line up with TRBD1. The CDR3 covers 13 residues. Germline V gives CDR1 SQVTM, CDR2 ANQGSEA. Germline trimming cut 5 bases from V and 9 bases from J; bases unmatched to any gene: 11.

Only a few counts were recorded for this clonotype. This chain links TRBV2 with TRBJ2-2; TRBD2 is a possible D gene (5 bases). CDR1 SNHLY and CDR2 FYNNEI come from the germline V gene. The CDR3 loop spans 15 amino acids. Trimming took 1 base from V and 6 from J, leaving 12 bases between them. The CDR3 loop reads CASSEGLKEAGELFF. CDR3 coding DNA: TGTGCCAGCAGTGAAGGGTTGAAGGAGGCCGGGGAGCTGTTTTTT.

This clonotype was observed many times. The chain combines TRBV12-1 with TRBJ1-2; the D call in the table, TRBD1, was not verified against the DNA. TRBV12-1 has pseudogene status. The CDR3 totals 14 residues. DNA of the CDR3: TGTGCCAGCAGCCCGAGGACAGGCTTTGATGGCTACACCTTC. It encodes CASSPRTGFDGYTF.

Only a few counts were recorded for this clonotype. The J gene is TRBJ2-4, the V gene TRBV19; D gene ambiguous. The V gene's germline CDR1 is LNHDA and CDR2 SQIVND (reference sequence). CDR3 length: 15 amino acids. The V end lost 2 bases, the J end lost 1 base, and 9 bases lay between the germline ends. The CDR3 protein is CASSILHGAKNIQYF. The CDR3 DNA is TGTGCCAGTAGTATACTTCACGGGGCCAAAAACATTCAGTACTTC.

In this sample, this clonotype turned up many times. The rearrangement links TRBV24-1 to TRBJ2-4; 7 bases map to TRBD2. From germline, CDR1 is KGHDR and CDR2 SFDVKD. With 3 bases clipped from V and 6 bases from J, the junction kept 7 bases outside the gene matches. This CDR3 spans 15 amino acids. This chain's CDR3 is CATSDRGAGRNIQYF. CDR3 DNA sequence: TGTGCCACCAGTGATCGAGGAGCGGGGAGAAACATTCAGTACTTC.

This clonotype was picked up many times. This sequence joins TRBV5-1 and TRBJ2-1; 7 positions agree with TRBD1. The trim removed 8 bases at V and 0 bases at J, leaving 5 bases unmatched. The CDR3 is 14 amino acids. Germline loops: CDR1 SGHRS, CDR2 YFSETQ. CDR3: CASQDRSSYNEQFF. The CDR3 DNA follows: TGCGCCAGTCAGGACAGGAGCTCCTACAATGAGCAGTTCTTC.

The chain joins TRBV11-2 to TRBJ2-3, with a weak D call TRBD2 (6 bases). V shed 3 bases and J shed 3 bases, with 10 bases lying between them. This CDR3 has 14 residues. CDR1 and CDR2 (germline): SGHAT, FQNNGV. DNA for the CDR3: TGTGCCAGCAGCTTCGCGGGGTCGACAGATACGCAGTATTTT. It specifies CASSFAGSTDTQYF. Together with reference TRBV11-2 and TRBJ2-3, the CDR3 gives the full variable domain: EAGVAQSPRYKIIEKRQSVAFWCNPISGHATLYWYQQILGQGPKLLIQFQNNGVVDDSQLPKDRFSAERLKGVDSTLKIQPAKLEDSAVYLCASSFAGSTDTQYFGPGTRLTVL.

This clonotype was seen many times. V and J are TRBV28 and TRBJ1-5; TRBD1 might be the D (5 bases). Trimming stripped 2 bases from V and 2 bases from J, with 10 bases between. The CDR3 length is 15 residues. CDR1 and CDR2 (germline): MDHEN, SYDVKM. The CDR3 sequence is CASSLIQGGNQPQHF. The CDR3 region has the DNA TGTGCCAGCAGTTTAATCCAGGGCGGCAATCAGCCCCAGCATTTT.